The T cell receptor (beta chain) described here comes from a study of cytomegalovirus exposure and HLA in healthy donors. General study findings and limits: From TCR beta sequences, most subjects' HLA-A and HLA-B alleles were reportedly predicted accurately. A later analysis found TCR association rates differed by HLA locus, highest for DRB1 and lowest for HLA-C. Specific recognition of CMV antigens was confirmed in vitro for a few chains (all CMV-associated).

The PCR made use of 60 Vbeta and 13 Jbeta primers. TCRdb's copy holds only in-frame clones and misses some; the assay was immunoSEQ multiplex PCR. The sample records roughly 150,000 clones, around 73% being singletons. On this clone itself: Its antigen is not identified.

The CDR3 has 16 amino acids. Germline V gene data show CDR1 as KGHSY and CDR2 as FQNENV. Deletions cut 4 bases from V and 2 bases from J, with 15 bases between. This sequence was found in a woman aged 18-29 years in good health and CMV-seronegative. Sequenced input: PBMCs. V is TRBV16 and J is TRBJ2-1; the D gene is possibly TRBD2 (6 bases). The CDR3 DNA is TGTGCCAGCAGCCCTCGGGGGTCACACGCCTACAATGAGCAGTTCTTC. Translated: CASSPRGSHAYNEQFF.